The source of this TCR beta chain is a study of graft-versus-host responses after intestinal transplantation (dated by TCRdb to 2020 to 2023). Study-level background: Recipients received multivisceral, liver-intestinal, or isolated intestinal transplants. All recipients received anti-thymocyte globulin induction followed by maintenance tacrolimus and steroids for around three years. After intestinal transplantation, graft-versus-host and host-versus-graft alloreactive T cell clones in the graft, circulation and bone marrow were tracked using bulk TCR-beta CDR3 sequencing. Alloreactive clones were identified by sequencing pre-transplant mixed lymphocyte reaction products and comparing these products with unstimulated pre-transplant donor and recipient T cells. Of the roughly 24 intestinal transplant recipients enrolled in the cohort, one of whom was a retransplant, a few patients without pretransplant specimens were excluded. A peak of at least 4% donor T cells among recipient peripheral blood mononuclear cells was the definition used for donor T cell macrochimerism. Rather than going through the commercial service, samples from a few later patients were sequenced in-house on an Illumina MiSeq and processed with MiXCR.

The CDR1 and CDR2 encoded by the germline V gene are MNHEY and SVGAGI. The CDR3 starts with the cysteine, ends with the phenylalanine, and has 12 residues. Just the 36-base CDR3 DNA is kept, in frame starting at base 1. V sheds 5 bases and J sheds 2 bases, leaving 6 bases between their ends. The paper's findings and limits, for the study overall: Peak levels of circulating GvH clones were associated with declines in HvG clones early after transplant. The relatively low number and heterogeneity of intestinal transplant patients limited the conclusions. In the allografts of patients with donor T cell macrochimerism, GvH to HvG T cell clonal ratios were high. GvH clones were found in recipient bone marrow, and some of the GvH clones appeared earlier in ileal mucosa or blood, which is consistent with an intestinal mucosal origin.

This specimen's time point label, per the study, means: cells obtained before transplantation from donor or recipient. CD3+CD4+ and CD3+CD8+ populations were FACS-sorted from unstimulated pre-transplant donor and recipient cells taken from spleen or lymph nodes. Concerning this clone itself: The antigen this receptor binds is unknown. No base qualities exist here, and no much larger clone lies one base off it.

Library preparation used the immunoSEQ multiplex PCR assay. For most patients, genomic DNA was isolated with the Qiagen DNeasy Blood and Tissue Kit and sent frozen to Adaptive Biotechnologies for TCR sequencing. Adaptive Biotechnologies carried out high-throughput TCR-beta CDR3 sequencing of genomic DNA for most patients. Concerning the study's data processing: TCR sequencing data for roughly 18 patients were retrieved from Adaptive's ImmunoSEQ software; three other patients were processed with MiXCR and VDJtools. To correct CD4 versus CD8 sorting errors, sequences present in both subsets at a frequency ratio below 5:1 were removed. CDR3 nucleotide sequences shared between donor and recipient were removed because their origin could not be assigned. At least 2-fold expansion over unstimulated cells and a minimum CFSE-low frequency of 0.002% (template counts) or 0.001% (read counts) were required for clones to be classified as alloreactive. Clones were considered mappable if detected in sequenced pre-transplant spleen, lymph node, or MLR CFSE-low populations of the donor or recipient. The cumulative frequency of alloreactive clones was calculated as a percentage of all sequences, weighted by copy number. TCRdb mirrors the immuneACCESS table, restricted to in-frame sequences. Some clones are absent from its copies; in checked studies, under half trace to an unresolved V gene, and the reason for the others is unknown. The V and J calls and clone size are taken from that table; D and trimming were inferred from the DNA. This sample lists 50,000 or so clones; about 93% were detected once. The biggest ten clones account for 2% to 3% of the sample.

This chain is built from TRBV6-5 and TRBJ2-5, with no confident D gene call. This specimen was unstimulated CD4+ T cells sorted from spleen or lymph node cells, taken before transplant. This clonotype was sampled from a human donor who was the organ donor for an intestinal transplant. The CDR3 in this case is CASSRRQETQYF. The DNA sequence is given as TGTGCCAGCAGTCGGCGACAAGAGACCCAGTACTTC.